The rows below give T cell receptor beta chains drawn from one sample of a study of blood T cell repertoires in COVID-19. The repertoire was sequenced with immunoSEQ multiplex PCR; TCRdb's copy has only in-frame clones and lacks some. Of some 240,000 clones listed, 89% are singletons. The sequenced material came from peripheral blood. The source is a man in his fifties or sixties who had recovered from COVID-19. Each CDR3 is given with its conserved first and last residue. D genes are given only for firm matches. Rows may omit the clone size; those that give it use once, few, many or a size class.

V	J	length	size	D	CDR3	DNA
TRBV9	TRBJ2-5	14	-	-	CASSVGQRQETQYF	TGTGCCAGCAGCGTAGGACAGAGGCAAGAGACCCAGTACTTC
TRBV12-3/TRBV12-4	TRBJ2-1	13	-	-	CASSLAAGNEQFF	TGTGCCAGCAGTTTAGCCGCGGGGAATGAGCAGTTCTTC
TRBV6-5	TRBJ1-1	13	-	-	CASSYGKLGEAFF	TGTGCCAGCAGTTACGGGAAACTAGGTGAAGCTTTCTTT
TRBV7-2	TRBJ2-3	13	-	-	CASSQRASGTQYF	TGTGCCAGCAGTCAGAGGGCGTCGGGAACGCAGTATTTT
TRBV3-1/TRBV3-2	TRBJ2-7	11	-	-	CASSLEDTVYF	TGTGCCAGCAGTTTAGAGGACACGGTGTACTTC
TRBV5-1	TRBJ1-6	14	-	-	CATNPGTSNSPLHF	TGCGCCACCAACCCCGGGACAAGTAATTCACCCCTCCACTTT
TRBV3-1/TRBV3-2	TRBJ2-5	11	once	-	CASSLGVEKYF	TGTGCCAGCAGCCTAGGGGTAGAAAAGTACTTC
TRBV2	TRBJ2-3	12	few	-	CASKERTDTQYF	TGTGCCAGCAAAGAGAGGACAGATACGCAGTATTTT
TRBV18	TRBJ2-7	15	-	TRBD1	CASSPTGDSSYEQYF	TGTGCCAGCTCACCGACAGGGGATAGCTCCTACGAGCAGTACTTC
TRBV7-9	TRBJ2-7	15	-	-	CASSLGLAVSYEQYF	TGTGCCAGCAGCTTAGGATTGGCGGTCTCCTACGAGCAGTACTTC
TRBV5-8	TRBJ1-2	15	-	TRBD1	CASSLGGTGSYGYTF	TGTGCCAGCAGCTTGGGGGGGACAGGGAGTTATGGCTACACCTTC
TRBV11-3	TRBJ2-2	14	-	-	CASSLAGDTGELFF	TGTGCCAGCAGCTTAGCGGGAGACACCGGGGAGCTGTTTTTT
TRBV7-8	TRBJ2-3	16	-	TRBD2	CASSFGGWAQTDTQYF	TGTGCCAGCAGCTTCGGGGGGTGGGCGCAGACAGATACGCAGTATTTT
TRBV4-1	TRBJ2-1	16	-	-	CASSQDPRQMINEQFF	TGCGCCAGCAGCCAAGATCCGAGACAAATGATCAATGAGCAGTTCTTC
TRBV3-1/TRBV3-2	TRBJ2-1	17	-	-	CASSQDSDVLVFYEQFF	TGTGCCAGCAGCCAAGATTCGGATGTACTAGTTTTCTATGAGCAGTTCTTC
TRBV3-1/TRBV3-2	TRBJ1-3	17	-	TRBD1	CASRARDRGRSGNTIYF	TGTGCCAGCAGAGCCCGGGACAGGGGCCGGTCTGGAAACACCATATATTTT
TRBV4-1	TRBJ2-2	15	-	TRBD2	CASSLRGANTGELFF	TGCGCCAGCAGCCTGCGGGGGGCAAACACCGGGGAGCTGTTTTTT
TRBV6-5	TRBJ2-7	14	-	TRBD1	CASRRGQGNYEQYF	TGTGCCAGCAGAAGGGGACAGGGAAACTACGAGCAGTACTTC
TRBV7-2	TRBJ1-5	13	-	TRBD1	CASSDRGNQPQHF	TGTGCCAGCAGCGACAGGGGGAATCAGCCCCAGCATTTT
TRBV19	TRBJ2-1	15	-	TRBD2	CASSILRGGYNEQFF	TGTGCCAGTAGTATATTGCGGGGGGGCTACAATGAGCAGTTCTTC
TRBV29-1	TRBJ1-1	16	-	TRBD1	CSGGVGTGSGSTEAFF	TGCAGCGGTGGGGTCGGGACAGGGTCTGGATCCACTGAAGCTTTCTTT
TRBV28	TRBJ1-5	14	-	TRBD1	CAGADRDANQPQHF	TGTGCCGGGGCCGACAGGGACGCCAATCAGCCCCAGCATTTT
TRBV28	TRBJ1-1	15	-	-	CASSPVGRLNTEAFF	TGTGCCAGCAGTCCCGTCGGCAGGCTAAACACTGAAGCTTTCTTT
TRBV4-3	TRBJ1-2	15	-	-	CASSQDRGSDYGYTF	TGCGCCAGCAGCCAAGACAGGGGATCGGACTATGGCTACACCTTC
TRBV3-1/TRBV3-2	TRBJ1-1	13	-	TRBD1	CASSPTGVIGAFF	TGTGCCAGCAGCCCGACAGGGGTAATAGGAGCTTTCTTT
TRBV6-5	TRBJ1-4	11	-	-	CASTWGGGLFF	TGTGCCAGCACGTGGGGCGGCGGACTGTTTTTT
TRBV5-1	TRBJ1-6	14	once	-	CASSPGLSNSPLHF	TGCGCCAGCAGCCCGGGACTGTCCAATTCACCCCTCCACTTT
TRBV18	TRBJ1-4	13	-	TRBD1	CASSRSQGEKLFF	TGTGCCAGCTCACGGTCACAGGGGGAAAAACTGTTTTTT
TRBV30	TRBJ2-1	16	once	-	CAWSVPTLSSYNEQFF	TGTGCCTGGAGTGTACCCACGCTCAGCTCCTACAATGAGCAGTTCTTC
TRBV7-9	TRBJ2-1	15	once	TRBD1	CASSLRQGARNEQFF	TGTGCCAGCAGCTTAAGGCAGGGGGCGAGGAATGAGCAGTTCTTC
TRBV2	TRBJ2-1	16	-	TRBD2	CASSERIAGGPGEQFF	TGTGCCAGCAGTGAACGTATAGCGGGGGGGCCGGGTGAGCAGTTCTTC
TRBV6-6	TRBJ1-1	14	-	TRBD1	CASSFRDRNTEAFF	TGTGCCAGCAGTTTCCGGGACAGGAACACTGAAGCTTTCTTT
TRBV2	TRBJ1-6	16	-	-	CASSGYTPGDYSPLHF	TGTGCCAGCAGTGGATATACCCCGGGGGACTATTCACCCCTCCACTTT
TRBV5-4	TRBJ2-3	13	-	-	CASRSGSTDTQYF	TGTGCCAGCAGATCGGGGTCCACAGATACGCAGTATTTT
TRBV4-2	TRBJ1-1	15	-	TRBD1	CASSQPGQGNTEAFF	TGTGCCAGCAGCCAACCCGGACAGGGGAACACTGAAGCTTTCTTT
TRBV6-2/TRBV6-3	TRBJ1-2	12	-	-	CASSYQGYRPRF	TGTGCCAGCAGTTATCAGGGGTACAGACCTCGCTTC
TRBV5-1	TRBJ2-7	12	-	-	CASSEGLSEQYF	TGCGCCAGCAGCGAGGGACTTAGCGAGCAGTACTTC
TRBV6-6	TRBJ1-5	16	-	-	CASRTGGRVLFEPQHF	TGTGCCAGCAGGACGGGTGGCAGGGTTCTTTTTGAGCCCCAGCATTTT
TRBV19	TRBJ2-3	14	-	-	CASSASSGTDTQYF	TGTGCCAGTAGTGCCTCGTCGGGCACAGATACGCAGTATTTT
TRBV5-1	TRBJ2-1	11	-	-	CASSPSREQFF	TGCGCCAGCAGCCCAAGCCGAGAGCAGTTCTTC
TRBV7-9	TRBJ1-2	13	-	-	CASSTGWALGYTF	TGTGCCAGCAGCACGGGGTGGGCGCTTGGCTACACCTTC
TRBV5-1	TRBJ2-7	13	-	-	CASSFGLDYEQYF	TGCGCCAGCAGCTTCGGCCTAGACTACGAGCAGTACTTC
TRBV30	TRBJ2-7	11	-	-	CAWASSTEQYF	TGTGCCTGGGCTTCCAGTACCGAGCAGTACTTC
TRBV2	TRBJ1-2	15	-	-	CASSEVMPGIGGYTF	TGTGCCAGCAGTGAAGTGATGCCCGGGATTGGGGGCTACACCTTC
TRBV27	TRBJ2-5	15	-	TRBD2	CASSFWGGREKTQYF	TGTGCCAGCAGTTTCTGGGGGGGACGTGAGAAGACCCAGTACTTC
TRBV18	TRBJ1-1	16	-	-	CASSRGLGTTGTEAFF	TGTGCCAGCTCCCGCGGCTTAGGGACAACCGGCACTGAAGCTTTCTTT
TRBV21-1	TRBJ1-4	18	-	-	CASRGGRGNSATNEKLFF	TGTGCCAGCAGGGGGGGTCGGGGAAACAGTGCAACTAATGAAAAACTGTTTTTT
TRBV21-1	TRBJ1-1	16	once	-	CASSKALPGVHTEAFF	TGTGCCAGCAGCAAAGCGCTGCCAGGGGTGCACACTGAAGCTTTCTTT
TRBV19	TRBJ1-1	12	-	-	CASSMRYPEAFF	TGTGCCAGTAGTATGAGGTACCCCGAAGCTTTCTTT
TRBV19	TRBJ1-4	15	-	-	CASGGRAGANEKLFF	TGTGCCAGTGGGGGCCGGGCAGGGGCGAATGAAAAACTGTTTTTT
TRBV9	TRBJ2-1	15	-	TRBD2	CASSYSGGNDNEQFF	TGTGCCAGCAGCTATAGCGGGGGAAATGACAATGAGCAGTTCTTC
TRBV28	TRBJ2-7	17	few	-	CASRAPLGAGGTYEQYF	TGTGCCAGCAGAGCCCCGCTGGGGGCAGGTGGGACCTACGAGCAGTACTTC
TRBV19	TRBJ2-3	17	-	-	CASSIGYRGASTDTQYF	TGTGCCAGTAGTATAGGCTATCGGGGGGCTAGCACAGATACGCAGTATTTT
TRBV11-2	TRBJ1-1	14	-	-	CASSLLTVNTEAFF	TGTGCCAGCAGCTTGTTGACTGTGAACACTGAAGCTTTCTTT
TRBV5-1	TRBJ2-7	13	-	TRBD1	CASRSGQDYEQYF	TGCGCCAGCAGGTCGGGACAGGACTACGAGCAGTACTTC
TRBV6-5	TRBJ1-1	15	-	-	CASSYNRDMGTEAFF	TGTGCCAGCAGTTACAACCGGGACATGGGCACTGAAGCTTTCTTT
TRBV6-1	TRBJ1-5	17	-	-	CASSEPRAGAGNQPQHF	TGTGCCAGCAGTGAACCCCGGGCGGGGGCCGGGAATCAGCCCCAGCATTTT
TRBV6-5	TRBJ2-7	16	-	-	CASSYRKSRGVYEQYF	TGTGCCAGCAGTTACCGAAAAAGCAGGGGGGTGTACGAGCAGTACTTC